These T cell receptor beta chains were read from a single sample in a study of blood T cell repertoires in COVID-19. Repertoires were generated with immunoSEQ multiplex PCR, while TCRdb's copy carries only in-frame clones and drops some. The table includes under 150,000 clones, roughly 85% detected once. Material: peripheral blood. Receptors originate from a woman in her sixties or seventies with COVID-19, enrolled during active disease. The CDR3 runs from the conserved cysteine through the conserved F or W. D genes are given only for firm matches. The size of a clone is reported for some rows only, either as once, few or many, or as a class for expanded clones.

j_gene	abundance	d_gene	len	v_gene	CDR3aa	CDR3nt
TRBJ2-7	-	TRBD1	16	TRBV5-1	CASSTGQLSPYYEQYF	TGCGCCAGCAGCACGGGACAGCTCTCCCCATACTACGAGCAGTACTTC
TRBJ1-1	-	-	15	TRBV20-1	CSASESVVADGGSFF	TGCAGTGCTAGTGAGTCGGTGGTAGCCGACGGGGGTTCTTTCTTT
TRBJ2-5	-	TRBD1	14	TRBV5-1	CASTLQGAEETQYF	TGCGCCAGCACCCTACAGGGGGCGGAAGAGACCCAGTACTTC
TRBJ2-4	once	-	14	TRBV5-8	CASSPLAGRNIQYF	TGTGCCAGCAGCCCTCTGGCGGGGAGAAACATTCAGTACTTC
TRBJ1-2	-	-	15	TRBV2	CASSEVDSANYGYTF	TGTGCCAGCAGTGAGGTCGACAGTGCTAACTATGGCTACACCTTC
TRBJ2-7	-	TRBD1	15	TRBV7-7	CASRPRRQGFDEQYF	TGTGCCAGCAGACCTCGCAGACAGGGGTTCGACGAGCAGTACTTC
TRBJ1-5	-	TRBD1	17	TRBV3-1/TRBV3-2	CASSLGTGWNSNQPQHF	TGTGCCAGCAGCCTCGGGACAGGGTGGAATAGCAATCAGCCCCAGCATTTT
TRBJ1-2	few	-	12	TRBV5-4	CASSFTGTGYTF	TGTGCCAGCAGCTTCACAGGAACTGGCTACACCTTC
TRBJ2-1	-	-	15	TRBV4-2	CASSQGLDGYNEQFF	TGTGCCAGCAGCCAAGGACTAGACGGCTACAATGAGCAGTTCTTC
TRBJ1-2	-	TRBD1	12	TRBV11-3	CASSLGDSDYTF	TGTGCCAGCAGCTTAGGGGACAGCGACTACACCTTC
TRBJ2-5	-	TRBD1	14	TRBV11-2	CASSTTGVSETQYF	TGTGCCAGCAGCACTACAGGGGTATCAGAGACCCAGTACTTC
TRBJ2-1	-	TRBD2	15	TRBV7-9	CASSLPGGQDNEQFF	TGTGCCAGCAGCTTACCGGGGGGGCAAGACAATGAGCAGTTCTTC
TRBJ2-2	once	TRBD2	16	TRBV10-1	CASSEPGGINTGELFF	TGCGCCAGCAGTGAACCCGGGGGGATCAACACCGGGGAGCTGTTTTTT
TRBJ1-1	-	-	16	TRBV9	CASSVGGDGIGTEAFF	TGTGCCAGCAGCGTAGGGGGTGACGGGATTGGGACTGAAGCTTTCTTT
TRBJ2-1	-	-	13	TRBV11-1	CASSLERSNEQFF	TGTGCCAGCAGCTTAGAGAGATCGAATGAGCAGTTCTTC
TRBJ1-3	-	-	14	TRBV10-3	CALWGGASGNTIYF	TGTGCCCTCTGGGGGGGCGCCTCTGGAAACACCATATATTTT
TRBJ2-3	-	TRBD2	15	TRBV12-5	CASGFDWGGADTQYF	TGTGCTAGTGGTTTCGATTGGGGGGGTGCAGATACGCAGTATTTT
TRBJ1-1	-	-	14	TRBV6-5	CASSYQTGYYEAFF	TGTGCCAGCAGTTACCAAACAGGGTACTATGAAGCTTTCTTT
TRBJ2-2	once	-	15	TRBV7-3	CASSLGLINTGELFF	TGTGCCAGCAGCTTAGGGCTCATAAACACCGGGGAGCTGTTTTTT
TRBJ1-4	-	-	15	TRBV6-6	CASSYSGGSNEKLFF	TGTGCCAGCAGTTACTCAGGGGGATCTAATGAAAAACTGTTTTTT
TRBJ2-7	-	-	13	TRBV10-3	CAISETGLYEQYF	TGTGCCATCTCGGAGACAGGTTTATACGAGCAGTACTTC
TRBJ2-5	-	TRBD2	16	TRBV3-1/TRBV3-2	CASSRRLAGGPETQYF	TGTGCCAGCAGCCGCAGACTAGCGGGGGGGCCAGAGACCCAGTACTTC
TRBJ1-2	-	-	12	TRBV6-5	CASSYFGDGYTF	TGTGCCAGCAGTTACTTCGGGGATGGCTACACCTTC
TRBJ1-4	-	-	15	TRBV15	CATSGDDSWGEKLFF	TGTGCCACCAGCGGAGACGACAGCTGGGGTGAAAAACTGTTTTTT
TRBJ1-2	-	-	11	TRBV19	CASRGLNGYTF	TGTGCCAGCAGGGGCCTCAATGGCTACACCTTC
TRBJ1-3	-	-	14	TRBV15	CATSRDYSGNTIYF	TGTGCCACCAGCAGAGATTACTCTGGAAACACCATATATTTT
TRBJ2-3	-	TRBD2	15	TRBV2	CASSDFRGVTDTQYF	TGTGCCAGCAGTGACTTCCGGGGGGTCACAGATACGCAGTATTTT
TRBJ1-2	-	TRBD1	20	TRBV27	CASSLEAPGRQGARNYGYTF	TGTGCCAGCAGTTTAGAGGCCCCGGGAAGACAGGGGGCGCGAAATTATGGCTACACCTTC
TRBJ2-1	-	TRBD1	17	TRBV7-6	CASSLVPGGASYNEQFF	TGTGCCAGCAGCTTAGTACCAGGGGGCGCCTCCTACAATGAGCAGTTCTTC
TRBJ2-4	-	TRBD1	15	TRBV7-9	CASSSVDRGKNIQYF	TGTGCCAGCAGCTCCGTCGACAGGGGTAAAAACATTCAGTACTTC
TRBJ1-5	-	-	16	TRBV19	CASSILSPTGNQPQHF	TGTGCCAGTAGTATATTATCCCCGACAGGCAATCAGCCCCAGCATTTT
TRBJ2-1	-	-	13	TRBV11-2	CASSVRTYNEQFF	TGTGCCAGCAGCGTCAGGACCTACAATGAGCAGTTCTTC
TRBJ1-1	-	TRBD1	14	TRBV4-3	CASSLGTANTEAFF	TGCGCCAGCAGCCTCGGGACAGCGAACACTGAAGCTTTCTTT